A selection of T cell receptor beta chains follows, all from one sample in a study of T cell responses to AZD1222 COVID-19 vaccine. This table comes from immunoSEQ multiplex PCR, and its TCRdb copy is limited to in-frame clones, with some not included. Among about 64,000 clones listed, about 89% were seen once. Sequenced material: peripheral blood, taken 28 days after the second dose of the MenACWY control vaccine. The origin of the receptors is an adult who received the MenACWY meningococcal vaccine as a control. Each CDR3 is given with its conserved first and last residue. Fields, in order: V gene, J gene, clone size, D gene, CDR3 DNA, CDR3 protein. The D gene is left open where the match is weak. Only some rows state a clone size, as once, few, many or a class for expanded clones.

V: TRBV28
J: TRBJ1-2
size: NA
D: NA
DNA: TGTGCCAGCAGACCGGACCTAAACTATGGCTACACCTTC
CDR3: CASRPDLNYGYTF

V: TRBV18
J: TRBJ2-1
size: NA
D: NA
DNA: TGTGCCGAGGGTACCGGGGACGAGCAGTTCTTC
CDR3: CAEGTGDEQFF

V: TRBV7-9
J: TRBJ2-7
size: NA
D: NA
DNA: TGTGCCAGCAGCTCCGTGACTGGGGGCAGTTTCTACGAGCAGTACTTC
CDR3: CASSSVTGGSFYEQYF

V: TRBV12-5
J: TRBJ1-5
size: NA
D: NA
DNA: TGTGCTAGTGGCCCGGACGGCCCTAGGCCCCAGCATTTT
CDR3: CASGPDGPRPQHF

V: TRBV7-2
J: TRBJ2-2
size: once
D: TRBD2
DNA: TGTGCCAGCAGTTGGACTAGCACCGGGGAGCTGTTTTTT
CDR3: CASSWTSTGELFF

V: TRBV4-1
J: TRBJ1-3
size: NA
D: NA
DNA: TGCGCCAGCAGCCAAGAAGGAGAGCCTGGAAACACCATATATTTT
CDR3: CASSQEGEPGNTIYF

V: TRBV24-1
J: TRBJ2-1
size: NA
D: TRBD2
DNA: TGTGCCACCAGTGACCTACTAGGGACTAGCGGGAGAGAGTCCTACAATGAGCAGTTCTTC
CDR3: CATSDLLGTSGRESYNEQFF

V: TRBV28
J: TRBJ2-7
size: NA
D: NA
DNA: TGTGCCAGCAGCACTGCATACGAGCAGTACTTC
CDR3: CASSTAYEQYF

V: TRBV12-3/TRBV12-4
J: TRBJ1-5
size: NA
D: NA
DNA: TGTGCCAGCAGTCGGGGACGAGAGCCCCAGCATTTT
CDR3: CASSRGREPQHF

V: TRBV7-2
J: TRBJ1-5
size: NA
D: NA
DNA: TGTGCCAGCCGAGAGGGGAATCAGCCCCAGCATTTT
CDR3: CASREGNQPQHF

V: TRBV7-2
J: TRBJ2-1
size: NA
D: TRBD2
DNA: TGTGCCAGCAGCATCAATAGCGGGACCACCGGCGGTGAGCAGTTCTTC
CDR3: CASSINSGTTGGEQFF

V: TRBV11-2
J: TRBJ2-1
size: NA
D: NA
DNA: TGTGCCAGCAGCCACGGATGGATCAATGAGCAGTTCTTC
CDR3: CASSHGWINEQFF

V: TRBV6-5
J: TRBJ1-1
size: NA
D: NA
DNA: TGTGCCAGCAGCCTTTTGACGGGCAGGGCTACTGAAGCTTTCTTT
CDR3: CASSLLTGRATEAFF

V: TRBV6-4
J: TRBJ1-5
size: NA
D: NA
DNA: TGTGCCAGCAGTCTTGACAGGCTCGAACAGCCCCAGCATTTT
CDR3: CASSLDRLEQPQHF

V: TRBV9
J: TRBJ2-5
size: NA
D: NA
DNA: TGTGCCAGCAGCGTAGGTACTAGGACGTCAGAGACCCAGTACTTC
CDR3: CASSVGTRTSETQYF

V: TRBV19
J: TRBJ1-1
size: NA
D: NA
DNA: TGTGCCAGTTCCCCCATGAACACTGAAGCTTTCTTT
CDR3: CASSPMNTEAFF

V: TRBV12-3/TRBV12-4
J: TRBJ2-1
size: NA
D: NA
DNA: TGTGCCAGCAGTTTCTTGGCTAACAGTGAGCAGTTCTTC
CDR3: CASSFLANSEQFF

V: TRBV12-3/TRBV12-4
J: TRBJ2-7
size: NA
D: NA
DNA: TGTGCCAGCAGTAGGGACATGGACTACGAGCAGTACTTC
CDR3: CASSRDMDYEQYF

V: TRBV5-1
J: TRBJ2-1
size: NA
D: TRBD2
DNA: TGCGCCAGCAGAAACCTGGGAGGGGCCTACAATGAGCAGTTCTTC
CDR3: CASRNLGGAYNEQFF

V: TRBV6-5
J: TRBJ2-6
size: NA
D: TRBD1
DNA: TGTGCCAGCAGTTCACAGGGGTCTGGGGCCAACGTCCTGACTTTC
CDR3: CASSSQGSGANVLTF

V: TRBV4-3
J: TRBJ1-5
size: NA
D: NA
DNA: TGCGCCAGCAGCAAGGGCCAGGGTCAGCCCCAGCATTTT
CDR3: CASSKGQGQPQHF

V: TRBV7-2
J: TRBJ2-2
size: NA
D: NA
DNA: TGTGCCAGCAGCCGGAGGGGAGGCACCGGGGAGCTGTTTTTT
CDR3: CASSRRGGTGELFF

V: TRBV24-1
J: TRBJ2-3
size: NA
D: NA
DNA: TGTGCCACCAGGGGGACTAGCACAGATACGCAGTATTTT
CDR3: CATRGTSTDTQYF

V: TRBV19
J: TRBJ1-4
size: NA
D: NA
DNA: TGTGCCAGTAGTATGCAGGGCTGGGGTGAAAAACTGTTTTTT
CDR3: CASSMQGWGEKLFF

V: TRBV5-4
J: TRBJ2-7
size: NA
D: TRBD1
DNA: TGTGCCAGCAGCCCGGGGACAGCTCAAACCTACGAGCAGTACTTC
CDR3: CASSPGTAQTYEQYF

V: TRBV6-5
J: TRBJ1-5
size: NA
D: TRBD1
DNA: TGTGCCAGCAGTATGACAGGGGCAGGCAATCAGCCCCAGCATTTT
CDR3: CASSMTGAGNQPQHF

V: TRBV4-3
J: TRBJ2-1
size: NA
D: NA
DNA: TGCGCCAGCAGCCAAGATGTGGGAAACTCCTACAATGAGCAGTTCTTC
CDR3: CASSQDVGNSYNEQFF

V: TRBV11-3
J: TRBJ2-3
size: NA
D: NA
DNA: TGTGCCAGCAGCGGGGGGGCTGCGCAGTATTTT
CDR3: CASSGGAAQYF

V: TRBV7-9
J: TRBJ2-1
size: NA
D: TRBD2
DNA: TGTGCCAGCAGCTGGGGAACTACTAGCGGGATTAACAATGAGCAGTTCTTC
CDR3: CASSWGTTSGINNEQFF

V: TRBV7-6
J: TRBJ1-4
size: NA
D: NA
DNA: TGTGCCAGCAGCCCCGGGACGGGAGTTGAAAAACTGTTTTTT
CDR3: CASSPGTGVEKLFF

V: TRBV6-5
J: TRBJ2-1
size: NA
D: NA
DNA: TGTGCCAGCAGGGAGACAGGGGAGGGTGAGCAGTTCTTC
CDR3: CASRETGEGEQFF

V: TRBV6-2/TRBV6-3
J: TRBJ2-3
size: NA
D: NA
DNA: TGTGCCAGCAGTTCGGAGGGGCGCACAGATACGCAGTATTTT
CDR3: CASSSEGRTDTQYF

V: TRBV5-1
J: TRBJ2-1
size: NA
D: NA
DNA: TGCGCCAGCAGCTTGGCCCCCGGGACATATCCCAATGAGCAGTTCTTC
CDR3: CASSLAPGTYPNEQFF

V: TRBV10-1
J: TRBJ2-4
size: NA
D: TRBD1
DNA: TGCGCCAGCACCCAGGGGGCTGCCAAAAACATTCAGTACTTC
CDR3: CASTQGAAKNIQYF

V: TRBV4-1
J: TRBJ1-1
size: NA
D: NA
DNA: TGCGCCAGCAGCCAAGAGGGTGGGGGCACTGAAGCTTTCTTT
CDR3: CASSQEGGGTEAFF

V: TRBV18
J: TRBJ2-5
size: NA
D: TRBD2
DNA: TGTGCCAGCTCACCAGCGGGAGGGCAGACCCAGTACTTC
CDR3: CASSPAGGQTQYF

V: TRBV29-1
J: TRBJ2-3
size: NA
D: TRBD2
DNA: TGCAGCGCCGAAGGACTAGCGGGAGGTGTAGATACGCAGTATTTT
CDR3: CSAEGLAGGVDTQYF

V: TRBV19
J: TRBJ2-4
size: NA
D: NA
DNA: TGTGCCAGTAGTATCCGGGGGACGGGAAATCGCATTCAGTACTTC
CDR3: CASSIRGTGNRIQYF

V: TRBV6-1
J: TRBJ2-1
size: NA
D: NA
DNA: TGTGCCAGCAGTGAATGGGATGGGTCCTACAATGAGCAGTTCTTC
CDR3: CASSEWDGSYNEQFF

V: TRBV24-1
J: TRBJ1-4
size: NA
D: NA
DNA: TGTGCCACCAGTGATTGCACACCTGAAAAACTGTTTTTT
CDR3: CATSDCTPEKLFF

V: TRBV6-5
J: TRBJ1-2
size: NA
D: NA
DNA: TGTGCCAGCAGGGGGGCTCGCGGAGGCTACACCTTC
CDR3: CASRGARGGYTF

V: TRBV29-1
J: TRBJ2-7
size: NA
D: TRBD2
DNA: TGCAGCGTTGTTGGAGGGAGGGCCACGAACGAGCAGTACTTC
CDR3: CSVVGGRATNEQYF

V: TRBV4-2
J: TRBJ1-1
size: NA
D: NA
DNA: TGTGCCAGCAGCCAGCCAGTCGGTCGAACCACTGAAGCTTTCTTT
CDR3: CASSQPVGRTTEAFF

V: TRBV14
J: TRBJ2-2
size: few
D: TRBD2
DNA: TGTGCCAGCAGCTTAGCGGGAAACACCGGGGAGCTGTTTTTT
CDR3: CASSLAGNTGELFF

V: TRBV10-2
J: TRBJ1-4
size: NA
D: NA
DNA: TGCGCCAGCATTCCGCCTAGCGGTGAAAAACTGTTTTTT
CDR3: CASIPPSGEKLFF